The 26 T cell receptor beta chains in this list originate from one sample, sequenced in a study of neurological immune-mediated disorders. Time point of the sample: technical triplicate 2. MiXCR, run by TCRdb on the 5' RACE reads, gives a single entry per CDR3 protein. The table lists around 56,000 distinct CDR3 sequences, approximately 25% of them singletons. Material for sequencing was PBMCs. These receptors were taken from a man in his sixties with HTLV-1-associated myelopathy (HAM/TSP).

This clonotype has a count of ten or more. The CDR3, as DNA: TGCAGTGCTAGGGTGGGCCAGGGGGGAGGAAGCTCCTATAATTCACCCCTCCACTTT. It encodes CSARVGQGGGSSYNSPLHF. The chain is built from TRBV20-1 and TRBJ1-6; 7 bases are a match to TRBD1. Trimming at V came to 3 bases and at J to 0 bases, leaving 14 bases not matched to a gene. Germline loops: CDR1 DFQATT, CDR2 SNEGSKA (reference sequence). The CDR3 has 19 amino acids.

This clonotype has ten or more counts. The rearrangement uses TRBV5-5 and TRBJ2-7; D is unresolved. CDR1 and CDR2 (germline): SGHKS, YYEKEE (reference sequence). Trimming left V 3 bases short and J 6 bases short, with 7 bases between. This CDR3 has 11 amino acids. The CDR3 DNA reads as TGTGCCAGCAGCTCCCCCCTCGAGCAGTACTTC. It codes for CASSSPLEQYF.

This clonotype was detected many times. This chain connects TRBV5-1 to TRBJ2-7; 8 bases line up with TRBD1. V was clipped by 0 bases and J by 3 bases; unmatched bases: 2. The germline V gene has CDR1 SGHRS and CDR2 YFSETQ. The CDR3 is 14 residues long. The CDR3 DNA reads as TGCGCCAGCAGCTTGGAAACAGGGGGCTACGAGCAGTACTTC. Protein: CASSLETGGYEQYF. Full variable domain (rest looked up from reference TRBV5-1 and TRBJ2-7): KAGVTQTPRYLIKTRGQQVTLSCSPISGHRSVSWYQQTPGQGLQFLFEYFSETQRNKGNFPGRFSGRQFSNSRSEMNVSTLELGDSALYLCASSLETGGYEQYFGPGTRLTVT.

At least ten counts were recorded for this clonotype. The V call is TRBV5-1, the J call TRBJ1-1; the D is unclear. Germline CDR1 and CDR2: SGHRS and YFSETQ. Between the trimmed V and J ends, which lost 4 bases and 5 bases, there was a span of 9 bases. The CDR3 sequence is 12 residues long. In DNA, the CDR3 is TGCGCCAGCAGCCCCGGTGGTACTGAAGCTTTCTTT. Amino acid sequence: CASSPGGTEAFF.

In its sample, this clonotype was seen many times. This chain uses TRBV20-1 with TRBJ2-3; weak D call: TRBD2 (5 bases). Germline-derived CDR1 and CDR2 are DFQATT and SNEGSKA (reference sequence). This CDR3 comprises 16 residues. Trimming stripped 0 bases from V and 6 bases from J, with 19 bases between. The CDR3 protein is CSARDRSAAAWDTQYF. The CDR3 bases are TGCAGTGCTAGAGATAGGTCAGCGGCTGCATGGGATACGCAGTATTTT.

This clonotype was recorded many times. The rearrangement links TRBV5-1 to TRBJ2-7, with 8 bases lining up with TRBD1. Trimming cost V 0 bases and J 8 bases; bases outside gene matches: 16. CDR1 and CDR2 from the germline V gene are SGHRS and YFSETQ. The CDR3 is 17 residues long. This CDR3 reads CASSLAEGTGYRHKQYF. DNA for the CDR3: TGCGCCAGCAGCTTGGCCGAGGGGACAGGTTATCGACACAAGCAGTACTTC.

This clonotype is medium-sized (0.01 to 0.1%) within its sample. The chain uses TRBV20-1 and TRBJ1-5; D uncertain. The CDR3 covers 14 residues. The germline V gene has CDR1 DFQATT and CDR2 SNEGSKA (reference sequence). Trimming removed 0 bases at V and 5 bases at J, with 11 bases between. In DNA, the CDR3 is TGCAGTGCTAGAGATCATCGCGGAGATCAGCCCCAGCATTTT. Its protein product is CSARDHRGDQPQHF.

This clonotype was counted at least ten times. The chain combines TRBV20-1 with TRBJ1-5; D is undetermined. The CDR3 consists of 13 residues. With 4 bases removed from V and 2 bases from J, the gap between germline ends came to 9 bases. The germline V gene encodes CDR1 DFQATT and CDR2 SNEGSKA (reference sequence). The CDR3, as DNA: TGCAGTGCTATTTGGGAGGGCAATCAGCCCCAGCATTTT. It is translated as CSAIWEGNQPQHF.

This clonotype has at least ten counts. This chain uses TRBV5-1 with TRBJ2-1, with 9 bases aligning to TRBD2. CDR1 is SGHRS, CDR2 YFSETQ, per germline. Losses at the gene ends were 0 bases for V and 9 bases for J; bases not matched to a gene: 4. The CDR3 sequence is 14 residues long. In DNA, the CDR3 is TGCGCCAGCAGCTTGGGGGGACTAGCCGGTGAGCAGTTCTTC. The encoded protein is CASSLGGLAGEQFF.

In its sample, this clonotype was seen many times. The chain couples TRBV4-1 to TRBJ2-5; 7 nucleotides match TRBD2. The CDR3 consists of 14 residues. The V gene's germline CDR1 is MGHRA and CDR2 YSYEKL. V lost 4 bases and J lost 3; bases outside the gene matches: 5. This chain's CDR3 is CASSPGTTKETQYF. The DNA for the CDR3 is TGCGCCAGCAGCCCAGGGACTACTAAAGAGACCCAGTACTTC.

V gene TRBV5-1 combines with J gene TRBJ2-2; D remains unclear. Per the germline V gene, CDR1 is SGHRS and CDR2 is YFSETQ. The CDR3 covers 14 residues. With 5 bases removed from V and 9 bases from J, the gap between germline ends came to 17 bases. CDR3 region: CASSFWEIIWELFF. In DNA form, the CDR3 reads TGCGCCAGCAGTTTTTGGGAAATCATCTGGGAGCTGTTTTTT. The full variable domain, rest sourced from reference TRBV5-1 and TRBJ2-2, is KAGVTQTPRYLIKTRGQQVTLSCSPISGHRSVSWYQQTPGQGLQFLFEYFSETQRNKGNFPGRFSGRQFSNSRSEMNVSTLELGDSALYLCASSFWEIIWELFFGEGSRLTVL.

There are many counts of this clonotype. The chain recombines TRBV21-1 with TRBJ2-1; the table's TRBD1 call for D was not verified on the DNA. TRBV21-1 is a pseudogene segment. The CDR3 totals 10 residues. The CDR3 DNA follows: TGTGCCAGCGGACAGGGAGAGCAGTTCTTC. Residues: CASGQGEQFF.

This chain's CDR3 is CASSLEGRHEQFF. The CDR3 DNA sequence: TGCGCCAGCAGCTTGGAGGGGAGGCATGAGCAGTTCTTC. The J gene is TRBJ2-1, the V gene TRBV5-1, with D perhaps matching TRBD2 (6 bases). Germline lookup yields CDR1 SGHRS and CDR2 YFSETQ. V shed 0 bases and J shed 8 bases, with 9 bases lying between them. This CDR3 is 13 amino acids long.

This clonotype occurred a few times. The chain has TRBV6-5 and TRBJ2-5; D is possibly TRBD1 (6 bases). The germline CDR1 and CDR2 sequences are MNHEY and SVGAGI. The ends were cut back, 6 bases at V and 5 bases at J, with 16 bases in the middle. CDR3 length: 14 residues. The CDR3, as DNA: TGTGCCAGCAGCCCCGCCCAGGGGCGGGAGACCCAGTACTTC. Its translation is CASSPAQGRETQYF.

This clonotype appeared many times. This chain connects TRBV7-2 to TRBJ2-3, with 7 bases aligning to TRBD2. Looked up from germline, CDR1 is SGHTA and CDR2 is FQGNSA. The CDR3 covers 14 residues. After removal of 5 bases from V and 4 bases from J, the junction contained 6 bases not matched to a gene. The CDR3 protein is CASSLGLAADTQYF. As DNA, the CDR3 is TGTGCCAGCAGCCTGGGGCTAGCGGCAGATACGCAGTATTTT.

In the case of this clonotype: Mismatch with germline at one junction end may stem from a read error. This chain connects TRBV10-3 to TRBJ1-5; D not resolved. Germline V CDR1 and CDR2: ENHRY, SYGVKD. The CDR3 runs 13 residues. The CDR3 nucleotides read TGTGCCACCGAGGGATTTGACAATCAGCCCCAGCGTTTT. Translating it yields CATEGFDNQPQRF.

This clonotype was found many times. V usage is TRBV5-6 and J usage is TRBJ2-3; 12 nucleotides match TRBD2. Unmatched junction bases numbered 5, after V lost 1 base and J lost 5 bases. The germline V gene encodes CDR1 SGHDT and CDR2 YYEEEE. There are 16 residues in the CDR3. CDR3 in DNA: TGTGCCAGCAGCTTGAGACTAGCGGGAGTGGGAGATACGCAGTATTTT. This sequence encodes CASSLRLAGVGDTQYF.

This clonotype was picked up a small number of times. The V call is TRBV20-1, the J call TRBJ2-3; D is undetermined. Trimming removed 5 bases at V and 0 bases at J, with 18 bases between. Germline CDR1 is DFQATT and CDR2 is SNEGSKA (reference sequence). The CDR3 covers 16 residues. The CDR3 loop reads CSAGESTGFSTDTQYF. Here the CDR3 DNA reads TGCAGTGCTGGCGAGTCGACGGGTTTCAGCACAGATACGCAGTATTTT.

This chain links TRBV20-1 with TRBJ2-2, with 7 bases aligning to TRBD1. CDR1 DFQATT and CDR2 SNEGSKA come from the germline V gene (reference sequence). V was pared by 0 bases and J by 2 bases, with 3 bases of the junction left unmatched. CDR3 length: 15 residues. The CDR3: CSARETGYNTGELFF. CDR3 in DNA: TGCAGTGCTAGAGAGACAGGGTACAACACCGGGGAGCTGTTTTTT.

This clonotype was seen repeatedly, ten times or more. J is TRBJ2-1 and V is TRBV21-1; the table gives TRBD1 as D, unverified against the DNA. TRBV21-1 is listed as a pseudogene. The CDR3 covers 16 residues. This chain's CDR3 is CASRGGTGTYYNEQFF. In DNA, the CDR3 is TGTGCCAGCAGGGGTGGCACCGGGACATACTACAATGAGCAGTTCTTC.

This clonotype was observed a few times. CDR3: CASSLMDSYEQYF. CDR3 bases: TGCGCCAGCAGCTTGATGGACTCCTACGAGCAGTACTTC. The chain has TRBV5-1 and TRBJ2-7; D is uncertain. V dropped 1 base and J dropped 0 bases, with 5 bases sitting between them. The length of the CDR3 is 13 residues. Germline assignment: CDR1 SGHRS and CDR2 YFSETQ.

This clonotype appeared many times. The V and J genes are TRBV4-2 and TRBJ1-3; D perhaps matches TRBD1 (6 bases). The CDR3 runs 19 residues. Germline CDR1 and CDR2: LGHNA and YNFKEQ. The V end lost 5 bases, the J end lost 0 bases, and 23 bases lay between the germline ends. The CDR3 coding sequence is TGTGCCAGCAGCAGAAGTCCCCAGGGGTCTACTTACTCTGGAAACACCATATATTTT. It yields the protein CASSRSPQGSTYSGNTIYF.

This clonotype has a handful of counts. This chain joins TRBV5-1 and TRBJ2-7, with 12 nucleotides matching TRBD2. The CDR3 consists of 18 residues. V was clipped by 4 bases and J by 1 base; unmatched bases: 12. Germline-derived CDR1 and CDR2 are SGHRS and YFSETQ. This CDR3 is CASSGLAGTSGGSYEQYF. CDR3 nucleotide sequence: TGCGCCAGCAGCGGACTAGCGGGAACCTCCGGCGGGTCCTACGAGCAGTACTTC.

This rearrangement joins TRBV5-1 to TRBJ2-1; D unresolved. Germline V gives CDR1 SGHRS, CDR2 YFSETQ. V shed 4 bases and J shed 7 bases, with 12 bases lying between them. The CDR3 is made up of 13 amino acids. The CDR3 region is CASSIQSCNEQFF. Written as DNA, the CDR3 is TGCGCCAGCAGCATACAGAGCTGTAATGAGCAGTTCTTC.

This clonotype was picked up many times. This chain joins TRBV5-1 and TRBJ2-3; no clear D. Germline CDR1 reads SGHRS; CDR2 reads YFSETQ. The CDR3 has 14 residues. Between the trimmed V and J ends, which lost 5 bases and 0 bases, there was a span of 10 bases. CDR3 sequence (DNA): TGCGCCAGCAGTCTCAGACGGAGCACAGATACGCAGTATTTT. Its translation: CASSLRRSTDTQYF.

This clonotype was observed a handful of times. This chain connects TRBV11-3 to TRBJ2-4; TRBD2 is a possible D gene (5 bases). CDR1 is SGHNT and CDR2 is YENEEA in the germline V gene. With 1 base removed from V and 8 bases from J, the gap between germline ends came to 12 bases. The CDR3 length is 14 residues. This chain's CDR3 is CASSLADMGDIQYF. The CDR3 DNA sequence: TGTGCCAGCAGCTTAGCAGATATGGGAGACATTCAGTACTTC. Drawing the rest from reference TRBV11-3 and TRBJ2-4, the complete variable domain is EAGVVQSPRYKIIEKKQPVAFWCNPISGHNTLYWYLQNLGQGPELLIRYENEEAVDDSQLPKDRFSAERLKGVDSTLKIQPAELGDSAVYLCASSLADMGDIQYFGAGTRLSVL.